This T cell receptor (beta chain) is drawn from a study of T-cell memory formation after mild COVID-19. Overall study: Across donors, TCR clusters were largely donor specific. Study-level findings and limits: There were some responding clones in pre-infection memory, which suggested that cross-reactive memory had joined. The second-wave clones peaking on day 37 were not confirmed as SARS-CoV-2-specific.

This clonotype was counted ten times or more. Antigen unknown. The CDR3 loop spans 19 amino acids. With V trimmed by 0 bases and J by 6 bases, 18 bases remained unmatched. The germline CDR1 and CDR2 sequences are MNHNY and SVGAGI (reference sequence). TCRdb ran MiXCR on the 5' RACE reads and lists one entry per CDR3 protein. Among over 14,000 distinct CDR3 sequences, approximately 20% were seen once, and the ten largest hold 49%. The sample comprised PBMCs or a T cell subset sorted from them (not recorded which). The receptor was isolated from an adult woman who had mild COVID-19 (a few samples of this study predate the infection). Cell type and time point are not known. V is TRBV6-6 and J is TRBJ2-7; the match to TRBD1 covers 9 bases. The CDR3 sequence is CASSYSELLSGTGIGEQYF. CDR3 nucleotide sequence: TGTGCCAGCAGTTACTCGGAACTACTTTCCGGGACAGGGATTGGCGAGCAGTACTTC.